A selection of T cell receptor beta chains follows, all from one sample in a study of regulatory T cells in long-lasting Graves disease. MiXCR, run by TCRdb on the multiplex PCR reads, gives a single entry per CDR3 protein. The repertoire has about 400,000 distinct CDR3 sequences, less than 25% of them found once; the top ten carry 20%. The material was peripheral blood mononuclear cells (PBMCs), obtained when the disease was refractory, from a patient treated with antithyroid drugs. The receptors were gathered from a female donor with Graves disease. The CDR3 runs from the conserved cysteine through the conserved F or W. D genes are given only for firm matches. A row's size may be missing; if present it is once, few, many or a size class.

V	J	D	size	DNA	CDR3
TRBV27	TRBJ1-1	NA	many	TGTGCCAGCAGTTTATCACTTACAGGAACTGAAGCTTTCTTT	CASSLSLTGTEAFF
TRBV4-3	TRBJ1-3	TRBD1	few	TGCGCCAGCAGCCAAGAGACAGGGGGGGTAAACACCATATATTTT	CASSQETGGVNTIYF
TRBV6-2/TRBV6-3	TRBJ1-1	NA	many	TGTGCCAGCAGTTACTTCGCGGTTGTTAGCACTGAAGCTTTCTTT	CASSYFAVVSTEAFF
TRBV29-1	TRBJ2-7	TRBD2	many	TGCAGCGTAAGGACTAGCGGGACGTCCGCCGAGCAGTACTTC	CSVRTSGTSAEQYF
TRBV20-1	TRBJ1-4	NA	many	TGCAGTGCTAGAGGACCCCGCGGTGAAAAACTGTTTTTT	CSARGPRGEKLFF
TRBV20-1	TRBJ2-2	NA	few	TGCAGTGCTAGAGAGGCGGGAAGGACCGGGGAGCTGTTTTTT	CSAREAGRTGELFF
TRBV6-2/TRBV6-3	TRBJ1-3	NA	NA	TGTGCCAGCAATGAGGTGGGGACTGGAAACACCATATATTTT	CASNEVGTGNTIYF
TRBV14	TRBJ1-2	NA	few	TGTGCCAGCAGCCCCGGGACGGTCGACTATGGCTACACCTTC	CASSPGTVDYGYTF
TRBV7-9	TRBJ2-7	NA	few	TGTGCCAGCAGCTCTCAGGGACTGGCCTACGAGCAGTACTTC	CASSSQGLAYEQYF
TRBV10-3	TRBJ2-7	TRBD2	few	TGTGCCATCAGTGAGTCTATCGGACTAGCGGGAACCTACGAGCAGTACTTC	CAISESIGLAGTYEQYF
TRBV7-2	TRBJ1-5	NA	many	TGTGCCAGCACCCCAGCAGGGAGCAATCAGCCCCAGCATTTT	CASTPAGSNQPQHF
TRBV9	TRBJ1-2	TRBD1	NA	TGTGCCAGCAGCGAAGGGACAGGGAATGGCTACACCTTC	CASSEGTGNGYTF
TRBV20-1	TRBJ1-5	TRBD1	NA	TGCAGTGCTAACTCCGGGACAGGGGCCCAGCCCCAGCATTTT	CSANSGTGAQPQHF
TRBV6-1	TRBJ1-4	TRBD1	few	TGTGCCAGCAGCCAGGGGGCTGCAACTAATGAAAAACTGTCTTTT	CASSQGAATNEKLSF
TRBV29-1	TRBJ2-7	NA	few	TGCAGCGTTGACAGCGGCCCCTACGAGCAGTACTTC	CSVDSGPYEQYF
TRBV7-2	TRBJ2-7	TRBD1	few	TGTGCCAGCAGCTTAGCATTCACAGGGGGAAACGAGCAGTACTTC	CASSLAFTGGNEQYF
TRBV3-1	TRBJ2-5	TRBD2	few	TGTGCCAGCAGCCGCATAACTAGCGGCACCCGGTTGTACCAAGAGACCCAGTACTTC	CASSRITSGTRLYQETQYF
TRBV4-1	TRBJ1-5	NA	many	TGCGCCAGCAGCGCAGGGACGGATTATAGCAATCAGCCCCAGCATTTT	CASSAGTDYSNQPQHF